The 9 T cell receptor beta chains below were found in one sample sequenced in a study of human versus mouse CDR3 diversity and MHC coevolution. This table comes from immunoSEQ multiplex PCR, and its TCRdb copy is limited to in-frame clones, with some not included. The sample includes some 82,000 clones, roughly 95% of them seen just once. Sequences were obtained from naive CD4+ T cells from blood. Sample subset: CD45RO-negative CD62L-positive naive CD4 T cells. The receptors were sampled from a person between 25 and 75 years old in good health.

The chain has TRBV11-2 and TRBJ1-1; 9 nucleotides line up with TRBD1. J lost 3 bases, V lost 4 bases, and 3 bases had no gene match. Looked up from germline, CDR1 is SGHAT and CDR2 is FQNNGV. The CDR3 runs 14 residues. The CDR3 spells CASSYDRGDTEAFF. In DNA form, the CDR3 reads TGTGCCAGCAGCTACGACAGGGGGGACACTGAAGCTTTCTTT.

The CDR3 is CASSPAGGQEQFF. The CDR3 DNA reads TGTGCCAGCAGCCCGGCGGGAGGACAGGAGCAGTTCTTC. The genes are TRBV6-6 and TRBJ2-1, with 8 bases matching TRBD2. J lost 10 bases, V lost 6 bases, and 8 bases had no gene match. The germline V gene encodes CDR1 MNHNY and CDR2 SVGAGI (reference sequence). This CDR3 is 13 amino acids long.

This clone was found once. V is TRBV7-2 and J is TRBJ2-5; TRBD2 agrees at 7 bases. Near its end, the DNA agrees better with TRBJ2-7, so the J call may be wrong. Germline V gene lookup returns CDR1 SGHTA and CDR2 FQGNSA. CDR3 length: 14 residues. CDR3 amino acids: CASSFFGRTYEQYF. The CDR3 nucleotides read TGTGCCAGCAGCTTTTTCGGGAGGACCTACGAGCAGTACTTC.

This sequence joins TRBV19 and TRBJ1-1; 7 bases line up with TRBD1. With 8 bases clipped from V and 0 bases from J, the junction kept 6 bases outside the gene matches. CDR3 length: 14 amino acids. Per germline, CDR1 LNHDA and CDR2 SQIVND (reference sequence). The CDR3 sequence is CASARGRVNTEAFF. In DNA, the CDR3 is TGTGCCAGTGCTAGGGGGCGAGTGAACACTGAAGCTTTCTTT.

This clone was detected a few times. The J gene is TRBJ2-7, the V gene TRBV6-6; 13 bases are a match to TRBD2. Germline V gene sequence: CDR1 MNHNY, CDR2 SVGAGI (reference sequence). With V trimmed by 10 bases and J by 6 bases, 15 bases remained unmatched. The CDR3 is 16 amino acids. The CDR3 region has the DNA TGTGCCACCCATTCCCCTACTAGCGGGAGGGCCCGCGAGCAGTACTTC. Protein product: CATHSPTSGRAREQYF.

The gene calls are TRBV18 and TRBJ2-7, with no clear D. The germline V gene has CDR1 KGHSH and CDR2 LQKENI. The V and J ends lost 5 bases and 2 bases respectively, with 7 bases between them. The CDR3 spans 12 residues. This CDR3 is CASSSSTYEQYF. CDR3 coding DNA: TGTGCCAGCTCATCCTCTACCTACGAGCAGTACTTC.

The rearrangement uses TRBV6-1 and TRBJ1-2, with 7 bases matching TRBD1. J lost 4 bases, V lost 10 bases, and 9 bases had no gene match. The CDR3 spans 13 residues. The V gene's germline CDR1 is MNHNS and CDR2 SASEGT. DNA of the CDR3: TGTGCCACTACGGACAGGTTTAGCTATGGCTACACCTTC. This encodes CATTDRFSYGYTF.

V and J are TRBV2 and TRBJ2-1, with D tentatively TRBD1 (6 bases). Germline-derived CDR1 and CDR2 are SNHLY and FYNNEI. Trimming pared 3 bases from V and 6 bases from J, leaving 12 bases between. The CDR3 length is 14 residues. The CDR3 DNA reads as TGTGCCAGCAGTGACAGGGGTGTGAGCAATGAGCAGTTCTTC. This encodes CASSDRGVSNEQFF.

The chain couples TRBV19 to TRBJ1-4; 7 positions match TRBD1. V lost 3 bases to trimming and J lost 5 bases; unmatched junction nucleotides: 6. This CDR3 has 15 amino acids. The germline V gene encodes CDR1 LNHDA and CDR2 SQIVND (reference sequence). CDR3 loop: CASSIPGGRNEKLFF. The CDR3 nucleotides read TGTGCCAGTAGTATCCCAGGGGGAAGGAATGAAAAACTGTTTTTT.